One and the same sample provided the 18 T cell receptor beta chains below, sequenced in a study of T-cell reconstitution after alpha-beta-depleted transplantation in children listed by TCRdb under 2016. The treatment or condition label on this specimen signifies: allogeneic hematopoietic cell transplantation with graft depleted of TCRalphabeta T cells and CD19 B cells. Receptor libraries were prepared by PCR. Sequencing was performed on an Illumina HiSeq 2500. Molecular barcoding was employed in the preparation of TCR libraries, with unique molecular identifiers being used to normalize TCRbeta repertoire quantification. TCRdb's own reprocessing of the public reads used fastp at Q25 and MiXCR and kept productive beta chains. For every CDR3 protein sequence, its rows merge into one entry that carries the most common genes and DNA. Counted in this sample were 780,000 or so distinct CDR3 sequences; about 16% of them appeared once. In total, the top ten clones hold 5% of the sample.

Sequenced here: PBMCs, mostly from graft donor cells, sampled 360 days after TCRalphabeta/CD19-depleted stem cell transplant. The receptors originated from a male patient under 18 who had a stem cell transplant for acute lymphoblastic leukemia, so the T cells may come from the graft donor.

This clonotype has only a few counts. This rearrangement joins TRBV12-3 or TRBV12-4 to TRBJ2-7; D call uncertain. The CDR3 covers 17 residues. The V and J ends lost 3 bases and 3 bases respectively, with 21 bases between them. As DNA, the CDR3 is TGTGCCAGCAGTTTGACGCAGCGTGTACTCCCAGACTACGAGCAGTACTTC. It translates to CASSLTQRVLPDYEQYF.

Only a few counts were recorded for this clonotype. The chain carries TRBV5-1 and TRBJ2-1, with TRBD2 identical over 9 bases. J gave up 8 bases and V 4 bases, and 10 bases lay outside the gene matches. Germline assignment: CDR1 SGHRS and CDR2 YFSETQ. The CDR3 is 15 amino acids. CDR3 sequence (DNA): TGCGCCAGCAGCCGGGGGAGCGGGAGGAGGGATGAGCAGTTCTTC. Translated, it gives CASSRGSGRRDEQFF.

This chain connects TRBV3-1 to TRBJ2-3; 7 positions match TRBD1. Germline-derived CDR1 and CDR2 are LGHDT and YNNKEL (reference sequence). Trimming took 10 bases from V and 4 from J; bases not matched to a gene: 8. The CDR3 extends over 13 amino acids. CDR3 residues: CATRGIVADTQYF. In nucleotides, the CDR3 is TGTGCCACCAGGGGGATCGTCGCAGATACGCAGTATTTT.

In its sample, this clonotype was seen many times. The V and J genes are TRBV29-1 and TRBJ2-7, with a weak D call TRBD2 (6 bases). The V gene's germline CDR1 is SQVTM and CDR2 ANQGSEA. The CDR3 sequence is 10 residues long. The V gene lost 1 base and the J gene lost 9 bases, with 7 bases spanning the gap. CDR3 in DNA: TGCAGCGTTGAAGGGGAGGTGCAGTACTTC. Protein: CSVEGEVQYF.

V and J are TRBV18 and TRBJ2-7; 7 nucleotides agree with TRBD2. Germline V lookup: CDR1 KGHSH, CDR2 LQKENI. Trimming at V came to 4 bases and at J to 1 base, leaving 7 bases not matched to a gene. This CDR3 has 15 residues. The CDR3 DNA sequence: TGTGCCAGCTCACTTACTAGCGAGCATTCCTACGAGCAGTACTTC. It codes for CASSLTSEHSYEQYF.

V and J are TRBV5-1 and TRBJ2-6; 9 nucleotides agree with TRBD1. CDR3 length: 17 amino acids. The trim removed 2 bases at V and 2 bases at J, leaving 5 bases unmatched. CDR1 and CDR2 from the germline V gene are SGHRS and YFSETQ. The CDR3 here is CASSFVTGGAGANVLTF. CDR3 DNA sequence: TGCGCCAGCAGCTTCGTTACAGGGGGCGCTGGGGCCAACGTCCTGACTTTC.

The gene calls are TRBV7-9 and TRBJ2-5; 7 bases fit TRBD2. With 3 bases clipped from V and 0 bases from J, the junction kept 4 bases outside the gene matches. Germline V gene lookup returns CDR1 SEHNR and CDR2 FQNEAQ (reference sequence). The CDR3 has 15 residues. CDR3 sequence: CASSFVLADQETQYF. In DNA form, the CDR3 reads TGTGCCAGCAGCTTCGTCCTAGCGGACCAAGAGACCCAGTACTTC.

This chain uses TRBV20-1 with TRBJ2-3; the match to TRBD1 covers 8 bases. J lost 5 bases, V lost 6 bases, and 13 bases had no gene match. The CDR3 runs 15 residues. Per the germline V gene, CDR1 is DFQATT and CDR2 is SNEGSKA (reference sequence). This CDR3 reads CSATDGQGGKDTQYF. CDR3 bases: TGCAGTGCCACGGACGGACAGGGAGGTAAAGATACGCAGTATTTT.

V and J are TRBV5-1 and TRBJ1-2; TRBD1 matches at 8 bases. This CDR3 is 19 amino acids long. Germline lookup yields CDR1 SGHRS and CDR2 YFSETQ. The junction had 16 bases not matched to a gene; V was cut back by 0 bases and J by 3 bases. The CDR3 here is CASSLGRRSRDRNYYGYTF. In DNA form, the CDR3 reads TGCGCCAGCAGCTTGGGCCGCCGGTCCCGGGACAGGAACTACTATGGCTACACCTTC.

This clonotype was picked up a small number of times. The J gene is TRBJ2-3, the V gene TRBV6-1; weak D call: TRBD2 (6 bases). Germline-derived CDR1 and CDR2 are MNHNS and SASEGT. The CDR3 is 15 amino acids. V was pared by 6 bases and J by 8 bases, with 21 bases between. DNA for the CDR3: TGTGCCAGCAGCGGATTAGCGGCTGCTCAGATTACGCAGTATTTT. Protein product: CASSGLAAAQITQYF.

This clonotype was observed a handful of times. V is TRBV18 and J is TRBJ2-1, with 11 nucleotides matching TRBD2. The V and J ends lost 0 bases and 0 bases, in that order; junction bases with no gene match: 7. The V gene's germline CDR1 is KGHSH and CDR2 LQKENI. CDR3 size: 19 residues. This CDR3 is CASSPPLKGLADSYNEQFF. CDR3 DNA sequence: TGTGCCAGCTCACCACCACTAAAGGGACTAGCGGACTCCTACAATGAGCAGTTCTTC.

This clonotype has more than one count but fewer than ten. The chain is built from TRBV10-3 and TRBJ2-7, with D maybe TRBD1 (6 bases). With 8 bases removed from V and 5 bases from J, the gap between germline ends came to 13 bases. The CDR3 is 12 residues long. Germline lookup yields CDR1 ENHRY and CDR2 SYGVKD. The CDR3 coding sequence is TGTGCCATCCGGGACATGGTTGACGAGCAGTACTTC. Translation gives CAIRDMVDEQYF.

The CDR3 region has the DNA TGCGCCAGCAGCTTGGCCCCCCCTAACGGGATTCGCACAGATACGCAGTATTTT. Translated: CASSLAPPNGIRTDTQYF. The V gene is TRBV5-1, the J gene TRBJ2-3; D is possibly TRBD2 (5 bases). V lost 0 bases, J lost 1 base, and 18 bases lay in between. This CDR3 is 18 amino acids long. Germline CDR1 and CDR2: SGHRS and YFSETQ.

This chain connects TRBV6-5 to TRBJ2-7, with 10 bases identical to TRBD1. This CDR3 contains 15 residues. CDR1 is MNHEY, CDR2 SVGAGI, per germline. The J segment lost 6 bases and the V segment lost 2 bases, leaving 7 bases of the junction unmatched. CDR3 DNA sequence: TGTGCCAGCAGTTACCCAGACAGGGGGCGGTCCGAGCAGTACTTC. Translating gives CASSYPDRGRSEQYF.

The chain has TRBV6-6 and TRBJ2-7; a possible D gene is TRBD2 (5 bases). This CDR3 region has 13 residues. Germline values: CDR1 MNHNY, CDR2 SVGAGI (reference sequence). V was cut by 6 bases and J by 1 base, with 10 bases left in between. CDR3 coding DNA: TGTGCCAGCAGGGAGGACGAATCCTACGAGCAGTACTTC. Translated: CASREDESYEQYF.

This clonotype has a handful of counts. This chain connects TRBV20-1 to TRBJ2-7, with D possibly matching TRBD1 (5 bases). CDR1 and CDR2 from the germline V gene are DFQATT and SNEGSKA (reference sequence). The CDR3 is 14 residues long. The V end lost 6 bases, the J end lost 2 bases, and 17 bases lay between the germline ends. The CDR3 DNA is TGCAGTGCCAGACAGACGCTTATGGCCTACGAGCAGTACTTC. Residues: CSARQTLMAYEQYF.

The chain carries TRBV10-3 and TRBJ2-7; 10 nucleotides match TRBD2. The CDR3 spans 15 residues. CDR1 is ENHRY and CDR2 is SYGVKD in the germline V gene. Trimming at V came to 8 bases and at J to 1 base, leaving 8 bases not matched to a gene. CDR3 protein: CAIGDSSGGSYEQYF. The CDR3 DNA reads as TGTGCCATCGGCGATTCTAGCGGGGGATCCTACGAGCAGTACTTC.

This sequence joins TRBV25-1 and TRBJ2-1; D is uncertain. The CDR3 sequence is 12 residues long. Germline CDR1 is MGHDK and CDR2 is SYGVNS. V was trimmed by 6 bases and J by 9 bases, leaving 12 bases between them. CDR3 in amino acids: CASSFNSVEQFF. The CDR3, as DNA: TGTGCCAGCAGCTTTAACAGCGTTGAGCAGTTCTTC.